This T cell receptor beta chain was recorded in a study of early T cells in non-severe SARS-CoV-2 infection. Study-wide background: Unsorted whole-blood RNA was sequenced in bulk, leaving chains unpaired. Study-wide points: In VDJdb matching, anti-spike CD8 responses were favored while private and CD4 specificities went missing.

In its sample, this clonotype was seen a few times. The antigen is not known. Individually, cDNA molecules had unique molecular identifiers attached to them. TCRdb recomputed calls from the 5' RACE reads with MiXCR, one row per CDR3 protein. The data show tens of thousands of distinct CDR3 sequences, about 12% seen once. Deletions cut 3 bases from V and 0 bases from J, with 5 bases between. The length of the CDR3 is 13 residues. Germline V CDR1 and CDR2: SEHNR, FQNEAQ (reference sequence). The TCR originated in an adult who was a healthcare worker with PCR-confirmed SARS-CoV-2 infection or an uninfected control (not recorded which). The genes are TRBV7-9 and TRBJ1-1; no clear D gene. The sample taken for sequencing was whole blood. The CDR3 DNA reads TGTGCCAGCAGCTTTTATATGAACACTGAAGCTTTCTTT. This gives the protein CASSFYMNTEAFF.